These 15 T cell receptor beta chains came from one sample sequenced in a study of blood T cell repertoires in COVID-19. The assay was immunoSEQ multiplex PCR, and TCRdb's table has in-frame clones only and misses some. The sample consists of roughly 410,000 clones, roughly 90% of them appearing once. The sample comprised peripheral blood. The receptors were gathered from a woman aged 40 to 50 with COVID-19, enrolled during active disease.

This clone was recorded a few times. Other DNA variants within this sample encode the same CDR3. The CDR3 DNA sequence: TGTGCCAGCAGCTTAGAGAGAGGAAACACCATATATTTT. This codes for CASSLERGNTIYF. This chain uses TRBV7-2 with TRBJ1-3; D gene ambiguous. Germline V lookup: CDR1 SGHTA, CDR2 FQGNSA. V shed 1 base and J shed 4 bases, with 5 bases lying between them. The CDR3 spans 13 residues.

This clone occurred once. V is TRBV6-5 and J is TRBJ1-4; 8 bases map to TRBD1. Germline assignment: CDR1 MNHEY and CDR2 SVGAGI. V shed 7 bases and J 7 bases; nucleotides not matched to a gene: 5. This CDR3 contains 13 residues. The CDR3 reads CASTDRGPEKLFF. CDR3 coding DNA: TGTGCCAGCACAGACAGGGGACCTGAAAAACTGTTTTTT.

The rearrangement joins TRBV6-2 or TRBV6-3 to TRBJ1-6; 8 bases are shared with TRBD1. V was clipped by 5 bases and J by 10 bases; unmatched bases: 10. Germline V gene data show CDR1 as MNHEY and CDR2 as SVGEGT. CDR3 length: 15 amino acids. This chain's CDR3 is CASSRGQGLSSPLHF. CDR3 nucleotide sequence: TGTGCCAGCAGTCGCGGACAGGGACTGAGCTCACCCCTCCACTTT.

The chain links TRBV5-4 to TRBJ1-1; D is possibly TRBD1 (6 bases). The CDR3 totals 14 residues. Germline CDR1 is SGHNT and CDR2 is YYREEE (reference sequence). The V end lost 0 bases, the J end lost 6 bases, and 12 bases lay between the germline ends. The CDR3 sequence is CASSLGQGRSEAFF. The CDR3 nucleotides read TGTGCCAGCAGCTTGGGGCAGGGGAGATCTGAAGCTTTCTTT.

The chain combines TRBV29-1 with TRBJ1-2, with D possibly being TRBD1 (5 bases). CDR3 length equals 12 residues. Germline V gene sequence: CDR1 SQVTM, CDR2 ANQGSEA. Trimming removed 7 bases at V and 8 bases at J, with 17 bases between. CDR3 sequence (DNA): TGCAGCGGAGCCGGGGCCCGGGAGGGCTACACCTTC. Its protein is CSGAGAREGYTF.

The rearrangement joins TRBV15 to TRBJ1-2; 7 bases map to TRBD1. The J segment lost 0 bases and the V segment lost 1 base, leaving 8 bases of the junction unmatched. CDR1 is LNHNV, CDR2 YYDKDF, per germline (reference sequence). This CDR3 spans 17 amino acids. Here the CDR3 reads CATSRVTGAQSNYGYTF. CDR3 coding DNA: TGTGCCACCAGCAGAGTTACAGGGGCCCAGTCTAACTATGGCTACACCTTC.

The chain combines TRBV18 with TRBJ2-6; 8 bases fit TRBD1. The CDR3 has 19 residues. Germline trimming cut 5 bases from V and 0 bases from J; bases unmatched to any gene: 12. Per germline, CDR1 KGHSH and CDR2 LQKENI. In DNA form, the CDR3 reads TGTGCCAGCTCATCCCTCCGGGACAGGACCGTCTCTGGGGCCAACGTCCTGACTTTC. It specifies CASSSLRDRTVSGANVLTF.

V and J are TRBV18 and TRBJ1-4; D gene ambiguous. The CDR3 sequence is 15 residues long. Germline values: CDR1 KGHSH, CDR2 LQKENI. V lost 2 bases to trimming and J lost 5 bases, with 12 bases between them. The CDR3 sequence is CASSPSGILNEKLFF. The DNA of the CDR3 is TGTGCCAGCTCACCATCGGGGATATTGAATGAAAAACTGTTTTTT.

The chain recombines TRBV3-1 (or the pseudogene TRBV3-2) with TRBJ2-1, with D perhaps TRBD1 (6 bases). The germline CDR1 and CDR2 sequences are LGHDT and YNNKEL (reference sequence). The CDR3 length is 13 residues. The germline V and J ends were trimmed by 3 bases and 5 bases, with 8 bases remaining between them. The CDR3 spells CASSQGHNNEQFF. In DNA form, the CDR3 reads TGTGCCAGCAGCCAGGGACACAACAATGAGCAGTTCTTC.

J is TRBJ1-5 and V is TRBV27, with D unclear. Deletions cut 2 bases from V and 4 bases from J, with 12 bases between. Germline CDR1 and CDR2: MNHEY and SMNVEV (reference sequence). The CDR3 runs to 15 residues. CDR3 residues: CASSLRAEGNQPQHF. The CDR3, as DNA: TGTGCCAGCAGTTTACGGGCGGAGGGAAATCAGCCCCAGCATTTT.

CDR3 nucleotides: TGTGCCAGCAGCTTAAGTTCCGGGGATAGGCATGGCTACACCTTC. It codes for CASSLSSGDRHGYTF. The chain carries TRBV7-3 and TRBJ1-2; D is ambiguous. Germline CDR1 reads SGHTA; CDR2 reads FQGTGA. This CDR3 has 15 residues. Trimming shortened V by 1 base and J by 6 bases, and 15 bases separated the two germline ends.

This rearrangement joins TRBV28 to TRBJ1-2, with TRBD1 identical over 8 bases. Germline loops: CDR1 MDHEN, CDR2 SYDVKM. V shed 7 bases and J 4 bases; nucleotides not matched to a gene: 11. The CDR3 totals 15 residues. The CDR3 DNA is TGTGCCAGCAAGGAAGGGGCAGGGGGCAGCTATGGCTACACCTTC. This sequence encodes CASKEGAGGSYGYTF.

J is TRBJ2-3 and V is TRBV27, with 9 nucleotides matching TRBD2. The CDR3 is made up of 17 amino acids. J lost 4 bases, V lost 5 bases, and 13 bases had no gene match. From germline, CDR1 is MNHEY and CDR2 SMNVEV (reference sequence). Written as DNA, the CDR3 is TGTGCCAGCAGTCCCCGGGGGGGGCGACTAGCGGCAGATACGCAGTATTTT. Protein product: CASSPRGGRLAADTQYF.

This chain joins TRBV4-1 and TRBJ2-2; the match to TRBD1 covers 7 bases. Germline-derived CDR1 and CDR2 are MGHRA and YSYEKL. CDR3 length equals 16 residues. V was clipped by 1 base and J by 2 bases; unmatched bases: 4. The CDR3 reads CASSQVGTDNTGELFF. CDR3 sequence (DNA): TGCGCCAGCAGCCAAGTAGGGACAGACAACACCGGGGAGCTGTTTTTT.

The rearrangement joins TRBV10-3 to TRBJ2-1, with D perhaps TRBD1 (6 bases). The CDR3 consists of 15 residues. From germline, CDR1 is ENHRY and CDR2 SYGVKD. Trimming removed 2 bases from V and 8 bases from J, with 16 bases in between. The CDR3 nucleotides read TGTGCCATCAGTGAGGACCTAGCAAAGGGGGATGAGCAGTTCTTC. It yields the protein CAISEDLAKGDEQFF.